These 3 T cell receptor beta chains share one sample of origin, sequenced in a study of OX40 agonist ivuxolimab in advanced cancers. The protocol was immunoSEQ multiplex PCR, while the TCRdb copy is restricted to in-frame clones and leaves out a portion. The table records about 83,000 clones, 92% of them present only once. The sample here was CD4+ or CD8+ T cells sorted from blood, taken in a trial of the OX40 agonist ivuxolimab. The receptors were sampled from an adult with an advanced solid tumor such as melanoma, head and neck, liver or kidney cancer.

V usage is TRBV9 and J usage is TRBJ2-3, with D perhaps matching TRBD1 (6 bases). The CDR3 is 15 amino acids. The germline CDR1 and CDR2 sequences are SGDLS and YYNGEE. Trimming shortened V by 0 bases and J by 0 bases, and 8 bases separated the two germline ends. CDR3 nucleotides: TGTGCCAGCAGCGTAGGAGGGGGAAGCACAGATACGCAGTATTTT. Translating gives CASSVGGGSTDTQYF.

The genes are TRBV7-8 and TRBJ1-5; D gene uncertain. CDR3 length equals 13 residues. Trimming took off 0 bases at V and 7 bases at J, with 7 bases between the two ends. Germline V gene lookup returns CDR1 SGHVS and CDR2 FQNEAQ. CDR3 loop: CASSLAPEQPQHF. Written as DNA, the CDR3 is TGTGCCAGCAGCTTAGCGCCTGAGCAGCCCCAGCATTTT.

V gene TRBV11-2 combines with J gene TRBJ1-2; tentative D call: TRBD1 (5 bases). This CDR3 comprises 12 residues. CDR1 SGHAT and CDR2 FQNNGV come from the germline V gene. Trimming took 5 bases from V and 7 from J, leaving 11 bases between them. CDR3 DNA sequence: TGTGCCAGCAGCCAGACAGTCTTTGGCTACACCTTC. This codes for CASSQTVFGYTF.